The 19 T cell receptor beta chains given below trace back to one sample, sequenced in a study of response to subunit inactivated influenza vaccine. TCRdb re-analysed the RT-PCR reads in MiXCR, keeping a single row per CDR3 protein. The table has under 950,000 distinct CDR3 sequences, roughly 20% seen once; the top ten hold approximately 10%. Sequenced here: PBMCs from blood, sampled roughly 5 days after vaccination. The receptor set was obtained from a man aged 50-60 years who received an inactivated influenza vaccine.

This clonotype was recorded many times. This chain uses TRBV4-1 with TRBJ2-5, with 11 bases fitting TRBD2. The CDR3 spans 16 residues. Trimming at V came to 1 base and at J to 7 bases, leaving 8 bases not matched to a gene. The germline gives CDR1 MGHRA, CDR2 YSYEKL. CDR3 DNA: TGCGCCAGCAGCCAAGGACTAGCGGGGACCCCAGGGACCCAGTACTTC. This sequence encodes CASSQGLAGTPGTQYF.

The chain employs TRBV5-1 and TRBJ2-3; TRBD2 aligns across 8 bases. The CDR3 length is 16 residues. Germline V gene sequence: CDR1 SGHRS, CDR2 YFSETQ. V trimming: 3 bases; J trimming: 4 bases; junction bases outside the gene matches: 10. CDR3 bases: TGCGCCAGCAGCTCGACTCCGGGGGGGATCGCAGATACGCAGTATTTT. This sequence encodes CASSSTPGGIADTQYF.

The rearrangement uses TRBV9 and TRBJ2-1, with D perhaps being TRBD1 or TRBD2 (6 bases each). CDR1 and CDR2 (germline): SGDLS, YYNGEE. Deletions cut 0 bases from V and 4 bases from J, with 11 bases between. The CDR3 consists of 15 residues. CDR3: CASSVAGDLYNEQFF. In DNA, the CDR3 is TGTGCCAGCAGCGTAGCAGGGGACTTGTACAATGAGCAGTTCTTC.

This clonotype was counted only a few times. The chain employs TRBV5-1 and TRBJ1-5; weak D call: TRBD1 (5 bases). The CDR3 loop spans 20 amino acids. The V end lost 3 bases, the J end lost 0 bases, and 25 bases lay between the germline ends. Germline V gene data show CDR1 as SGHRS and CDR2 as YFSETQ. The CDR3 nucleotides read TGCGCCAGCAGCTCCAACCGCGACAGAGGGGTTTTTTATAGCAATCAGCCCCAGCATTTT. Protein product: CASSSNRDRGVFYSNQPQHF.

This clonotype occurred a few times. This chain connects TRBV27 to TRBJ2-5; 8 nucleotides match TRBD2. CDR3 length: 18 amino acids. V lost 4 bases and J lost 2; bases outside the gene matches: 15. Per germline, CDR1 MNHEY and CDR2 SMNVEV (reference sequence). The CDR3 DNA follows: TGTGCCAGCAGTTCTTTACCCATTAGCGGGGTGTCGCAAGAGACCCAGTACTTC. Translated, it gives CASSSLPISGVSQETQYF.

This clonotype was observed a handful of times. This chain connects TRBV30 to TRBJ2-7, with D unresolved. The V gene lost 3 bases and the J gene lost 0 bases, with 9 bases spanning the gap. This CDR3 has 13 amino acids. Germline V gives CDR1 GTSNPN, CDR2 SVGIG (reference sequence). CDR3 nucleotide sequence: TGTGCCTGGAGCGCCCGGAACTCCTACGAGCAGTACTTC. It codes for CAWSARNSYEQYF.

CDR3 residues: CASSHSGAEYNEQFF. CDR3 nucleotide sequence: TGTGCCAGCAGCCACTCGGGGGCCGAGTACAATGAGCAGTTCTTC. The rearrangement joins TRBV4-2 to TRBJ2-1, with D possibly called TRBD1 or TRBD2 (6 bases each). The CDR3 sequence is 15 residues long. Trimming shortened V by 3 bases and J by 4 bases, and 13 bases separated the two germline ends. CDR1 and CDR2 from the germline V gene are LGHNA and YNFKEQ.

This chain joins TRBV28 and TRBJ2-5; D not resolved. V dropped 4 bases and J dropped 2 bases, with 8 bases sitting between them. This CDR3 has 13 residues. Germline-derived CDR1 and CDR2 are MDHEN and SYDVKM. The CDR3 DNA follows: TGTGCCAGCAGTTGGTACATTCAAGAGACCCAGTACTTC. This translates into CASSWYIQETQYF. The variable domain in full, with the rest retrieved from reference TRBV28 and TRBJ2-5, is DVKVTQSSRYLVKRTGEKVFLECVQDMDHENMFWYRQDPGLGLRLIYFSYDVKMKEKGDIPEGYSVSREKKERFSLILESASTNQTSMYLCASSWYIQETQYFGPGTRLLVL.

This chain joins TRBV7-9 and TRBJ2-7; D is undetermined. Germline lookup yields CDR1 SEHNR and CDR2 FQNEAQ (reference sequence). V lost 1 base to trimming and J lost 6 bases, with 10 bases between them. The CDR3 has 13 amino acids. CDR3 nucleotide sequence: TGTGCCAGCAGCTTAGTACCAGAAGGCGAGCAGTACTTC. Encoded protein: CASSLVPEGEQYF.

This clonotype was counted a few times. The chain employs TRBV14 and TRBJ2-1; 8 nucleotides line up with TRBD2. V shed 0 bases, J shed 5 bases, and the junction held 6 bases outside the gene matches. In germline, CDR1 is SGHDN, CDR2 FVKESK. CDR3 length: 16 residues. For the CDR3, the DNA is TGTGCCAGCAGCCAAGATAGGCTAGCGGGCCACAATGAGCAGTTCTTC. Its translation: CASSQDRLAGHNEQFF.

The rearrangement links TRBV20-1 to TRBJ1-2, with D tentatively TRBD1 (5 bases). This CDR3 has 11 amino acids. The germline V gene encodes CDR1 DFQATT and CDR2 SNEGSKA (reference sequence). V lost 3 bases, J lost 6 bases, and 8 bases lay in between. The CDR3 coding sequence is TGCAGTGCTAGTTGGGGGAATGGCTACACCTTC. Its translation: CSASWGNGYTF.

This clonotype was counted only a few times. The chain employs TRBV5-1 and TRBJ1-2; D possibly corresponds to TRBD1 (5 bases). Germline CDR1 is SGHRS and CDR2 is YFSETQ. The germline V and J ends were trimmed by 0 bases and 6 bases, with 12 bases remaining between them. The CDR3 consists of 14 residues. The CDR3 region has the DNA TGCGCCAGCAGCTTGGGAGCAGGGATCAATGGCTACACCTTC. This gives the protein CASSLGAGINGYTF.

This clonotype was picked up a small number of times. The V gene is TRBV20-1, the J gene TRBJ1-1; the D is unclear. The CDR3 runs 16 residues. Trimming took off 6 bases at V and 2 bases at J, with 22 bases between the two ends. Germline CDR1 reads DFQATT; CDR2 reads SNEGSKA (reference sequence). CDR3 sequence (DNA): TGCAGTGCAAAAGTAAGCGGACGGTTAGTAAACACTGAAGCTTTCTTT. It codes for CSAKVSGRLVNTEAFF.

This clonotype was seen only a few times. The V call is TRBV6-5, the J call TRBJ2-5; no definite D call. This CDR3 region has 14 residues. Germline V CDR1 and CDR2: MNHEY, SVGAGI. V was clipped by 6 bases and J by 5 bases, with 16 bases between them. The CDR3 nucleotides read TGTGCCAGCAGGTTAAAATTGGTCGACGAGACCCAGTACTTC. This gives the protein CASRLKLVDETQYF.

This clonotype was counted a few times. The chain couples TRBV20-1 to TRBJ2-7; D is undetermined. The V gene's germline CDR1 is DFQATT and CDR2 SNEGSKA (reference sequence). The CDR3 consists of 12 residues. V lost 3 bases and J lost 1, with 7 bases in between. CDR3 protein: CSARTQSYEQYF. CDR3 nucleotides: TGCAGTGCTAGGACCCAGTCCTACGAGCAGTACTTC.

The rearrangement joins TRBV29-1 to TRBJ2-7, with D tentatively TRBD1 (6 bases). Germline loops: CDR1 SQVTM, CDR2 ANQGSEA. The CDR3 length is 13 residues. Trimming left V 4 bases short and J 6 bases short, with 16 bases between. CDR3 amino acids: CSVAQGRPFEQYF. The CDR3 DNA is TGCAGCGTTGCACAGGGTAGACCTTTCGAGCAGTACTTC.

As regards this clonotype: This sequence may be a read error, since a much larger clone differs from it by one base. The V and J genes are TRBV9 and TRBJ2-7, with D perhaps being TRBD1 or TRBD2 (7 bases each). Per the germline V gene, CDR1 is SGDLS and CDR2 is YYNGEE. The CDR3 totals 13 residues. The CDR3: CDSSGDRPYEQYF. CDR3 in DNA: TGTGACAGCAGCGGGGACAGACCCTACGAGCAGTACTTC.

The chain uses TRBV20-1 and TRBJ1-2; D might be TRBD1 (6 bases). The CDR3 is 13 residues long. With 1 base removed from V and 8 bases from J, the gap between germline ends came to 14 bases. Germline V CDR1 and CDR2: DFQATT, SNEGSKA (reference sequence). The CDR3 coding sequence is TGCAGTGCTAGAGGGGGGCAGAATCGGGGCTACACCTTC. Translation gives CSARGGQNRGYTF.

J is TRBJ2-5 and V is TRBV5-1, with D possibly matching TRBD2 (6 bases). With 4 bases removed from V and 0 bases from J, the gap between germline ends came to 13 bases. The CDR3 spans 15 residues. CDR1 and CDR2 from the germline V gene are SGHRS and YFSETQ. For the CDR3, the DNA is TGCGCCAGCAGCGCAATGAGCGGGTACCAAGAGACCCAGTACTTC. Translated: CASSAMSGYQETQYF.